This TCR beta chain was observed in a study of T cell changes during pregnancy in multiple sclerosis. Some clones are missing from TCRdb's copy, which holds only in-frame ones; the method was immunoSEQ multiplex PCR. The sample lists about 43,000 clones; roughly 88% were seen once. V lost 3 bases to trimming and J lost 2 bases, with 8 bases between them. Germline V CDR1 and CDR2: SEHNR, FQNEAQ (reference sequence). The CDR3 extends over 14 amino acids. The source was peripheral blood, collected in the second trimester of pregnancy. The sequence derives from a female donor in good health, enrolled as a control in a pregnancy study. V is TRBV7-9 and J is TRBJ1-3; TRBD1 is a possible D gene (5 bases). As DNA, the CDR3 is TGTGCCAGCAGCTTGGTAGGGGCTGGAAACACCATATATTTT. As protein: CASSLVGAGNTIYF.